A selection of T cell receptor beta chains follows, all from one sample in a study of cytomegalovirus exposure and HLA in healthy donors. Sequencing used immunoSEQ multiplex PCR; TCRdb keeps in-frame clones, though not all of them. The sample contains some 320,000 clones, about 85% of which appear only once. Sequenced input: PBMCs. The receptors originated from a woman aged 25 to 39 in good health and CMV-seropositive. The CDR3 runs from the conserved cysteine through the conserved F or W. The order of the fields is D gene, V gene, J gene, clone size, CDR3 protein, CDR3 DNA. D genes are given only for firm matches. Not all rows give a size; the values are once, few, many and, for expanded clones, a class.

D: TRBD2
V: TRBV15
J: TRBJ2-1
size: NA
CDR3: CATSRVSGGNNEQFF
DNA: TGTGCCACCAGCAGAGTTAGCGGGGGGAATAATGAGCAGTTCTTC

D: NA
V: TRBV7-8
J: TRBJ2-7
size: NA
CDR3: CASSLGGLGYEQYF
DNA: TGTGCCAGCAGCTTAGGGGGACTCGGGTACGAGCAGTACTTC

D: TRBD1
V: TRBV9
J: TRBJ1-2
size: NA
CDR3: CASSPSGGTVHGYTF
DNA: TGTGCCAGCAGCCCCTCCGGGGGGACAGTCCATGGCTACACCTTC

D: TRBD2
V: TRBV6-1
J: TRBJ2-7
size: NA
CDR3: CASSERGLAEFSYEQYF
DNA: TGTGCCAGCAGTGAGAGGGGTCTAGCGGAGTTCTCCTACGAGCAGTACTTC

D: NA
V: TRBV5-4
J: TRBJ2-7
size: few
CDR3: CASSFRGGSEQYF
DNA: TGTGCCAGCAGCTTCCGTGGGGGGAGTGAGCAGTACTTC

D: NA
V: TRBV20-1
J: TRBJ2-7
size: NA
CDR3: CSARQVYEQYF
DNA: TGCAGTGCTAGACAGGTCTACGAGCAGTACTTC

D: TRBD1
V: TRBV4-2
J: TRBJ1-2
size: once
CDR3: CASSQEGQGGYGYTF
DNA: TGTGCCAGCAGCCAAGAGGGACAGGGAGGGTATGGCTACACCTTC

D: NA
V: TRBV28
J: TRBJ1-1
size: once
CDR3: CASSWETGRMTEAFF
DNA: TGTGCCAGCAGCTGGGAGACGGGGAGGATGACTGAAGCTTTCTTT

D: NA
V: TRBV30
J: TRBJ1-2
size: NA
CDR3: CAWSVGVYGYTF
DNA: TGTGCCTGGAGTGTAGGGGTCTATGGCTACACCTTC

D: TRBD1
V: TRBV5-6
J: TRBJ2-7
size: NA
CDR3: CASSQGTAQFYEQYF
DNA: TGTGCCAGCAGCCAAGGGACAGCGCAGTTCTACGAGCAGTACTTC

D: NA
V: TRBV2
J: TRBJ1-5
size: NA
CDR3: CASSVGQLANQPQHF
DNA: TGTGCCAGCAGTGTCGGCCAACTGGCGAATCAGCCCCAGCATTTT

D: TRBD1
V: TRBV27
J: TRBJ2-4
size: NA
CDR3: CASSDRVPRAHGNIQYF
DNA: TGTGCCAGCAGTGACAGGGTTCCGAGGGCTCATGGAAACATTCAGTACTTC

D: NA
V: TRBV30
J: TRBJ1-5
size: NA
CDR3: CAWSVGRFGDQPQHF
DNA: TGTGCCTGGAGTGTAGGCAGGTTTGGGGATCAGCCCCAGCATTTT

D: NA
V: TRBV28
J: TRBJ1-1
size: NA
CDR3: CASSFVSIRGTEAFF
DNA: TGTGCCAGCAGTTTTGTTTCTATACGAGGGACTGAAGCTTTCTTT

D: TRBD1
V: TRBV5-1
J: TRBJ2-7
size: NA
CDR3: CASRPPGDRVFEQYF
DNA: TGCGCCAGCAGGCCGCCGGGGGACAGGGTCTTCGAGCAGTACTTC

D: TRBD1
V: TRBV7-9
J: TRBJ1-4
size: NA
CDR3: CASSTMTGTNEKLFF
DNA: TGTGCCAGCAGCACCATGACAGGGACCAATGAAAAACTGTTTTTT

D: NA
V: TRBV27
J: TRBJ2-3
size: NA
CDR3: CASRTAGVTDTQYF
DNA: TGTGCCAGCAGAACCGCAGGGGTTACAGATACGCAGTATTTT